This TCR beta chain appears in the sequencing data of a study of T cells expressing NK-cell markers. Turning to the study itself: Repertoire data for TCR beta were derived from sorted T cells (CD3+CD56+NKG2C+, CD3+CD56+NKG2C- and CD3+CD56-NKG2C+).

Each CDR3 protein gets one entry in TCRdb, which reprocessed the 5' RACE reads and gives no DNA. The sample table sets out 550,000 or so distinct CDR3 sequences. Germline assignment: CDR1 KGHSH and CDR2 LQKENI. This CDR3 contains 15 residues. This TCR came from a man between 18 and 35 years old in good health. The chain links TRBV18 to TRBJ2-3; TCRdb selects TRBD1, and the lack of DNA leaves this call unchecked. The sample taken for sequencing was blood T cells: a sorted CD56 or NKG2C T cell subset, CD4+ or CD8+ T cells, or bulk PBMC T cells (not recorded which). This CDR3 reads CASSPRPGGTDTQYF. The entire variable domain, with the rest obtained from reference TRBV18 and TRBJ2-3, is as follows: NAGVMQNPRHLVRRRGQEARLRCSPMKGHSHVYWYRQLPEEGLKFMVYLQKENIIDESGMPKERFSAEFPKEGPSILRIQQVVRGDSAAYFCASSPRPGGTDTQYFGPGTRLTVL.